This TCR beta chain was captured in a study of blood T cell repertoires in COVID-19. The wider study: From the United States, Italy and Spain came samples of acute and convalescent COVID-19. PBMCs, B-cell-depleted T cells, or T cells provided the cDNA or gDNA that made up the material.

The germline CDR1 and CDR2 sequences are SGHKS and YYEKEE (reference sequence). The V end lost 0 bases, the J end lost 6 bases, and 16 bases lay between the germline ends. The CDR3 has 16 residues. Per the original methods: Amplification of reference gene primers provided the estimated nucleated cell counts. Sequencing used immunoSEQ multiplex PCR; TCRdb keeps in-frame clones, though not all of them. That table supplies the V and J calls and clone size; D and trimming were determined from the DNA. The sample consists of about 240,000 clones, around 86% of them appearing once. This chain joins TRBV5-5 and TRBJ1-5; tentative D call: TRBD1 (5 bases). The TCR originated in a man at least 80 years old with acute or convalescent COVID-19. Source material: peripheral blood. CDR3 sequence reads: CASSLAGPHTGQPQHF. CDR3 coding DNA: TGTGCCAGCAGCTTGGCAGGTCCCCATACAGGTCAGCCCCAGCATTTT.